The rows below give T cell receptor beta chains drawn from one sample of a study of naive and memory T cell subsets. Via MiXCR, TCRdb re-called the 5' RACE reads, giving one row per CDR3 protein. The table has 45,000 to 55,000 distinct CDR3 sequences, about 4.8% seen once. The source is a female donor in good health. CDR3s include the opening cysteine and the closing phenylalanine or tryptophan. Fields, in order: V gene, J gene, D gene, clone size, CDR3 DNA, CDR3 protein. D genes are given only for firm matches. Rows may omit the clone size; those that give it use once, few, many or a size class.

>TRBV29-1|TRBJ1-2|.|many
TGCAGCGTTGTTTCCGGGGGAGGCTACACCTTC
CSVVSGGGYTF
>TRBV6-6|TRBJ1-5|.|many
TGTGCCAGCAGCGGTGAAGGCCAGCCCCAGCATTTT
CASSGEGQPQHF
>TRBV3-1|TRBJ2-2|TRBD2|many
TGTGCCAGCAGCCGTTTAGCGGGAGGTGTTTCCGGGGAGCTGTTTTTT
CASSRLAGGVSGELFF
>TRBV6-5|TRBJ1-2|.|many
TGTGCCAGCAGTTACTCGAATTGGCCGGGTCTCTATGGCTACACCTTC
CASSYSNWPGLYGYTF
>TRBV19|TRBJ2-1|.|many
TGTGCCAGTACCCCCTATCGGAGCTCCTACAATGAGCAGTTCTTC
CASTPYRSSYNEQFF
>TRBV28|TRBJ2-1|TRBD2|many
TGTGCCAGCATCACAAGGCGCGGGAGTTTGGACAATGAGCAGTTCTTC
CASITRRGSLDNEQFF
>TRBV6-2/TRBV6-3|TRBJ2-7|.|many
TGTGCCAGCAGCCGACCGGGATCTAAGACCTACGAGCAGTACTTC
CASSRPGSKTYEQYF
>TRBV29-1|TRBJ2-2|.|.
TGCAGCGTAGGAGGGGGGGGCGGGGAGCTGTTTTTT
CSVGGGGGELFF
>TRBV27|TRBJ2-2|TRBD2|few
TGTGCCAGCAGTACTAGGCGGGAGTGGAACACCGGGGAGCTGTTTTTT
CASSTRREWNTGELFF
>TRBV21-1|TRBJ2-7|.|many
TGTGCCAGCAGCAATCCCGGAGCACGAAAGCGGGAGAGATACGAGCAGTACTTC
CASSNPGARKRERYEQYF
>TRBV12-3/TRBV12-4|TRBJ1-4|.|many
TGTGCCAGCAGTTTAGCACCGCAAGAAAAACTGTTTTTT
CASSLAPQEKLFF
>TRBV6-6|TRBJ2-1|TRBD2|many
TGTGCCAGCCTAGGGGGACTAGCGGGACGTAGCTCCTACAATGAGCAGTTCTTC
CASLGGLAGRSSYNEQFF
>TRBV28|TRBJ2-6|.|many
TGTGCCAGCAGTTTATTCTCTGGGGCCAACGTCCTGACTTTC
CASSLFSGANVLTF
>TRBV3-1|TRBJ1-4|.|many
TGTGCCAGCAGCCAGGGACTGTCGGAGGAAAAACTGTTTTTT
CASSQGLSEEKLFF
>TRBV15|TRBJ2-7|TRBD2|many
TGTGCCACCAGCGCGGGACTAGCGGGAGTCGAGCAGTACTTC
CATSAGLAGVEQYF
>TRBV9|TRBJ1-6|TRBD1|many
TGTGCCAGCAGCGTAGGGGACAGGGTTAATTCACCCCTCCACTTT
CASSVGDRVNSPLHF
>TRBV2|TRBJ1-1|.|many
TGTGCCAGCAAGGAAACTCTGAACACTGAAGCTTTCTTT
CASKETLNTEAFF
>TRBV9|TRBJ1-5|.|few
TGTGCCAGCAGCGTAGGTGGGAAAAACCCTTATAGCAATCAGCCCCAGCATTTT
CASSVGGKNPYSNQPQHF
>TRBV27|TRBJ2-3|TRBD2|many
TGTGCCAGCAGAGGGCTAGCGGGAGTTACAGATACGCAGTATTTT
CASRGLAGVTDTQYF
>TRBV20-1|TRBJ2-3|TRBD2|few
TGCAGTGCCCCGCAGGGACTAGCCGTATCAGATACGCAGTATTTT
CSAPQGLAVSDTQYF
>TRBV7-9|TRBJ2-5|.|many
TGTGCCAGCAGCTCCACCAGAGGGGGTTACCAAGAGACCCAGTACTTC
CASSSTRGGYQETQYF
>TRBV20-1|TRBJ2-1|.|few
TGCAGTGCTAGTAAGCGAGCAAAAGAGCAGTTCTTC
CSASKRAKEQFF
>TRBV6-1|TRBJ2-1|.|.
TGTGCCAGCAGTGAAGGAGGACTTTCCTTCAATGAGCAGTTCTTC
CASSEGGLSFNEQFF
>TRBV5-4|TRBJ2-1|.|many
TGTGCCAGCAGCTCACCTAACAAGGTCGAGCAGTTCTTC
CASSSPNKVEQFF
>TRBV7-9|TRBJ2-5|.|few
TGTGCCAGCAGCCCGCAAGAGACCCAGTACTTC
CASSPQETQYF
>TRBV29-1|TRBJ2-5|.|.
TGCAGCGTTGGCCGACAGGGAGGAATCGAGACCCAGTACTTC
CSVGRQGGIETQYF
>TRBV19|TRBJ2-1|.|few
TGTGCCAGTAGTATCCGCGCCTCCTACAATGAGCAGTTCTTC
CASSIRASYNEQFF
>TRBV19|TRBJ2-1|.|many
TGTGCCAGTAGTATAACCGGAGGAAGGAGCCAGTTCTTC
CASSITGGRSQFF
>TRBV27|TRBJ1-5|.|many
TGTGCCAGCAGGGGGATTAATCAGCCCCAGCATTTT
CASRGINQPQHF
>TRBV20-1|TRBJ1-2|TRBD1|many
TGCAGTGCCGAGAGAGACAGGGAATACACCTTC
CSAERDREYTF
>TRBV6-2/TRBV6-3|TRBJ2-1|TRBD2|many
TGTGCCAGCAGCCGCCCAACTAGCGGGAGAGCAAATGAGCAGTTCTTC
CASSRPTSGRANEQFF
>TRBV20-1|TRBJ2-7|.|many
TGCAGTGCTAGAGATTACAGGGAATACTACGAGCAGTACTTC
CSARDYREYYEQYF
>TRBV29-1|TRBJ2-7|.|many
TGCAGCGTGGCCCCAGGGTCTGGTGAGCAGTACTTC
CSVAPGSGEQYF
>TRBV2|TRBJ2-7|.|many
TGTGCCAGCTTTTTATTTGAGTCCCGCTCCTACGAGCAGTACTTC
CASFLFESRSYEQYF
>TRBV29-1|TRBJ1-2|.|many
TGCAGCGCCGACGCTCTCCATGGCTACACCTTC
CSADALHGYTF